Listed here are 27 T cell receptor beta chains from one sample, sequenced in a study of T cell responses to AZD1222 COVID-19 vaccine (dated by TCRdb to the early 2020s). The time point label, as the study defines it: baseline before first vaccination. Library preparation used the immunoSEQ multiplex PCR assay. The clones in this table, taken by TCRdb from immuneACCESS, are in-frame only. Not every clone is retained; where verified, under half of the shortfall comes from an unresolved V gene, and the cause of the rest is unknown. The sample table records tens of thousands of clones; approximately 85% of these occur just once. The ten largest clones represent less than 15% of the sample. This sample comprised peripheral blood, obtained on day 0 of AZD1222 vaccination. Receptors were obtained from an adult in good health.

This clone appeared a few times. V usage is TRBV3-1 (or the pseudogene TRBV3-2) and J usage is TRBJ1-6; D might be TRBD1 (6 bases). Deletions cut 7 bases from V and 13 bases from J, with 17 bases between. The germline V gene has CDR1 LGHDT and CDR2 YNNKEL (reference sequence). The CDR3 spans 13 residues. The CDR3 DNA follows: TGTGCCAGCACGCCTAAAAGAGGACAGCCCCTCCACTTT. Its translation: CASTPKRGQPLHF.

V usage is TRBV28 and J usage is TRBJ1-4; 9 bases fit TRBD1. This CDR3 contains 16 residues. V was clipped by 6 bases and J by 0 bases; unmatched bases: 5. CDR1 is MDHEN, CDR2 SYDVKM, per germline. This CDR3 is CASRGGTGSTNEKLFF. In DNA, the CDR3 is TGTGCCAGCAGGGGGGGGACAGGGTCAACTAATGAAAAACTGTTTTTT.

The CDR3: CASSFVLAGGAYEQFF. For the CDR3, the DNA is TGTGCCAGCAGTTTTGTTCTAGCGGGGGGGGCCTATGAGCAGTTCTTC. The chain carries TRBV27 and TRBJ2-1; 12 bases align to TRBD2. V lost 3 bases to trimming and J lost 8 bases; unmatched junction nucleotides: 8. Germline values: CDR1 MNHEY, CDR2 SMNVEV (reference sequence). The CDR3 contains 16 residues.

The chain combines TRBV2 with TRBJ2-3, with D uncertain. V was pared by 0 bases and J by 2 bases, with 9 bases between. CDR3 size: 15 residues. Looked up from germline, CDR1 is SNHLY and CDR2 is FYNNEI. The CDR3 region has the DNA TGTGCCAGCAGTGAAGCGTCCTCGTACACAGATACGCAGTATTTT. It yields the protein CASSEASSYTDTQYF. Using reference TRBV2 and TRBJ2-3 for the parts outside the CDR3, the full variable domain is EPEVTQTPSHQVTQMGQEVILRCVPISNHLYFYWYRQILGQKVEFLVSFYNNEISEKSEIFDDQFSVERPDGSNFTLKIRSTKLEDSAMYFCASSEASSYTDTQYFGPGTRLTVL.

J is TRBJ1-5 and V is TRBV6-4, with 9 bases that match TRBD1. Germline assignment: CDR1 MRHNA and CDR2 SNTAGT. This CDR3 contains 17 residues. The V segment lost 6 bases and the J segment 4 bases; nucleotides outside the gene matches: 13. The CDR3 loop is CASSPGQGKMLNQPQHF. DNA for the CDR3: TGTGCCAGCAGCCCAGGACAGGGGAAAATGTTGAATCAGCCCCAGCATTTT.

The gene calls are TRBV5-1 and TRBJ1-3, with no clear D. Trimming left V 0 bases short and J 4 bases short, with 8 bases between. This CDR3 is built from 14 residues. CDR1 and CDR2 (germline): SGHRS, YFSETQ. The CDR3 is CASSLVEHGNTIYF. In DNA, the CDR3 is TGCGCCAGCAGCTTGGTTGAGCACGGAAACACCATATATTTT.

This clone was seen a handful of times. The chain has TRBV4-2 and TRBJ1-1; 9 bases are a match to TRBD1. This CDR3 region has 15 residues. Germline V gene data show CDR1 as LGHNA and CDR2 as YNFKEQ. Losses at the gene ends were 3 bases for V and 3 bases for J; bases not matched to a gene: 5. CDR3 nucleotides: TGTGCCAGCAGCCAGAAGACAGGGGGAGACACTGAAGCTTTCTTT. Translated: CASSQKTGGDTEAFF.

CDR3 residues: CASSYGASSNYGYTF. The CDR3 DNA reads as TGTGCCAGCAGTTACGGAGCATCATCTAACTATGGCTACACCTTC. The chain recombines TRBV6-5 with TRBJ1-2; no firm D call. Germline CDR1 is MNHEY and CDR2 is SVGAGI. The CDR3 loop spans 15 amino acids. The V end lost 2 bases, the J end lost 0 bases, and 10 bases lay between the germline ends.

The V and J genes are TRBV5-6 and TRBJ2-7; 8 bases map to TRBD2. Germline CDR1 and CDR2: SGHDT and YYEEEE. V lost 0 bases and J lost 2; bases outside the gene matches: 4. The CDR3 runs 15 residues. CDR3 in amino acids: CASSLGAGGTYEQYF. The CDR3 DNA reads TGTGCCAGCAGCTTGGGCGCGGGGGGAACCTACGAGCAGTACTTC. The whole variable domain, filled in from reference TRBV5-6 and TRBJ2-7, reads DAGVTQSPTHLIKTRGQQVTLRCSPKSGHDTVSWYQQALGQGPQFIFQYYEEEERQRGNFPDRFSGHQFPNYSSELNVNALLLGDSALYLCASSLGAGGTYEQYFGPGTRLTVT.

This chain uses TRBV6-5 with TRBJ2-2; 12 nucleotides agree with TRBD1. Unmatched junction bases numbered 6, after V lost 11 bases and J lost 5 bases. This CDR3 region has 14 residues. Germline V gene sequence: CDR1 MNHEY, CDR2 SVGAGI. The CDR3 sequence is CAGDRGLGTGELFF. CDR3 DNA: TGTGCCGGGGACAGGGGGCTGGGAACCGGGGAGCTGTTTTTT.

This clone came up a few times. This chain connects TRBV10-2 to TRBJ2-4; 10 positions match TRBD2. CDR1 and CDR2 (germline): WSHSY, SAAADI. CDR3 size: 18 residues. With 2 bases clipped from V and 0 bases from J, the junction kept 7 bases outside the gene matches. CDR3 sequence reads: CASSERLAGDLAKNIQYF. The CDR3 coding sequence is TGCGCCAGCAGTGAGAGGCTAGCGGGAGACTTAGCCAAAAACATTCAGTACTTC.

This clone was observed a few times. V gene TRBV5-1 combines with J gene TRBJ1-1; D uncertain. CDR3 length: 13 residues. Trimming shortened V by 0 bases and J by 3 bases, and 6 bases separated the two germline ends. The germline V gene has CDR1 SGHRS and CDR2 YFSETQ. CDR3 in amino acids: CASSLEAYTEAFF. The CDR3 region has the DNA TGCGCCAGCAGCTTGGAGGCCTACACTGAAGCTTTCTTT.

This sequence joins TRBV11-2 and TRBJ2-7; D is ambiguous. The CDR3 sequence is 11 residues long. V lost 5 bases and J 3 bases, leaving 5 bases between the germline ends. Germline CDR1 SGHAT, CDR2 FQNNGV. The CDR3 protein is CASSPNYEQYF. In DNA form, the CDR3 reads TGTGCCAGCAGCCCGAACTACGAGCAGTACTTC.

CDR3 coding DNA: TGTGCCAGCAGCTCCACAGGGGGCGCGGAGAATTCACCCCTCCACTTT. Encoded protein: CASSSTGGAENSPLHF. V is TRBV5-6 and J is TRBJ1-6; TRBD1 matches 9 bases. Per the germline V gene, CDR1 is SGHDT and CDR2 is YYEEEE. The trim removed 3 bases at V and 7 bases at J, leaving 8 bases unmatched. The CDR3 covers 16 residues.

The sample holds a few counts of this clone. In the same sample, other DNA sequences code for this CDR3. V is TRBV19 and J is TRBJ2-1; D not certain. The CDR3 runs 11 residues. From germline, CDR1 is LNHDA and CDR2 SQIVND (reference sequence). Trimming cost V 4 bases and J 2 bases, with 0 bases left between them. The DNA of the CDR3 is TGTGCCAGTAGTACCTACAATGAGCAGTTCTTC. It yields the protein CASSTYNEQFF. The whole variable domain, filled in from reference TRBV19 and TRBJ2-1, reads DGGITQSPKYLFRKEGQNVTLSCEQNLNHDAMYWYRQDPGQGLRLIYYSQIVNDFQKGDIAEGYSVSREKKESFPLTVTSAQKNPTAFYLCASSTYNEQFFGPGTRLTVL.

Concerning this clone: The sample carries other DNA sequences with the same CDR3. The chain couples TRBV11-3 to TRBJ2-7; 9 nucleotides match TRBD1. V lost 5 bases and J lost 12; bases outside the gene matches: 11. CDR1 and CDR2 (germline): SGHNT, YENEEA. The CDR3 sequence is 13 residues long. CDR3 in amino acids: CASSASGTGMRYF. The CDR3 nucleotides are TGTGCCAGCAGCGCCTCTGGGACAGGGATGCGGTACTTC.

The rearrangement links TRBV19 to TRBJ1-2, with a tentative D call TRBD1 (6 bases). The CDR3 spans 16 residues. Per germline, CDR1 LNHDA and CDR2 SQIVND (reference sequence). The V gene lost 6 bases and the J gene lost 5 bases, with 22 bases spanning the gap. The CDR3 DNA follows: TGTGCCAGTAGCCTATCATCCCTACAGGGCAGGTATGGCTACACCTTC. Amino acids: CASSLSSLQGRYGYTF.

The J gene is TRBJ1-2, the V gene TRBV6-4; a possible D gene is TRBD1 (5 bases). This CDR3 region has 17 residues. Germline V gives CDR1 MRHNA, CDR2 SNTAGT. Trimming pared 3 bases from V and 8 bases from J, leaving 25 bases between. This CDR3 reads CASSEGAGTVPYVGYTF. The CDR3 nucleotides read TGTGCCAGCAGTGAAGGGGCTGGGACGGTGCCATACGTCGGCTACACCTTC.

The rearrangement uses TRBV27 and TRBJ2-4; D is possibly TRBD1 or TRBD2 (7 bases each). CDR1 and CDR2 (germline): MNHEY, SMNVEV (reference sequence). V lost 2 bases, J lost 3 bases, and 20 bases lay in between. The CDR3 contains 18 residues. The CDR3 here is CASSLKVPGGGFKNIQYF. The CDR3 nucleotides read TGTGCCAGCAGTTTAAAAGTTCCAGGGGGGGGATTCAAAAACATTCAGTACTTC.

This chain uses TRBV18 with TRBJ1-2, with D perhaps matching TRBD1 (5 bases). Deletions cut 8 bases from V and 2 bases from J, with 15 bases between. Germline V gene lookup returns CDR1 KGHSH and CDR2 LQKENI. The CDR3 sequence is 14 residues long. As DNA, the CDR3 is TGTGCCAGCGCAACCGGGACGAACAACTATGGCTACACCTTC. This codes for CASATGTNNYGYTF.

The J gene is TRBJ1-5, the V gene TRBV25-1, with 8 bases identical to TRBD1. CDR1 and CDR2 (germline): MGHDK, SYGVNS. The CDR3 loop spans 14 amino acids. V trimming: 4 bases; J trimming: 5 bases; junction bases outside the gene matches: 4. DNA for the CDR3: TGTGCCAGCAGTGCGACAGGGGACTATCAGCCCCAGCATTTT. Its translation: CASSATGDYQPQHF.

The chain is built from TRBV3-1 (or the pseudogene TRBV3-2) and TRBJ1-1, with D unresolved. The CDR3 totals 14 residues. CDR1 is LGHDT, CDR2 YNNKEL, per germline (reference sequence). Deletions cut 2 bases from V and 2 bases from J, with 9 bases between. Here the CDR3 reads CASSQNGRNTEAFF. The CDR3 DNA sequence: TGTGCCAGCAGCCAAAACGGACGCAACACTGAAGCTTTCTTT.

This sequence joins TRBV5-6 and TRBJ2-3, with D maybe TRBD2 (7 bases). The CDR3 runs to 15 residues. Germline assignment: CDR1 SGHDT and CDR2 YYEEEE. Between the trimmed V and J ends, which lost 0 bases and 3 bases, there was a span of 11 bases. CDR3 protein: CASSLGGGRTDTQYF. For the CDR3, the DNA is TGTGCCAGCAGCTTGGGGGGGGGCCGGACAGATACGCAGTATTTT. The full variable domain, its missing parts supplied by reference TRBV5-6 and TRBJ2-3, is DAGVTQSPTHLIKTRGQQVTLRCSPKSGHDTVSWYQQALGQGPQFIFQYYEEEERQRGNFPDRFSGHQFPNYSSELNVNALLLGDSALYLCASSLGGGRTDTQYFGPGTRLTVL.

This chain joins TRBV5-1 and TRBJ2-2; 9 bases line up with TRBD2. Germline CDR1 SGHRS, CDR2 YFSETQ. V shed 4 bases and J 4 bases; nucleotides not matched to a gene: 5. The CDR3 contains 15 residues. The CDR3 reads CASSGTSSGTGELFF. CDR3 DNA: TGCGCCAGCAGCGGGACTAGCTCGGGCACCGGGGAGCTGTTTTTT.

The CDR3 DNA is TGTGCCAGTAGTAGGAACACCCACGAAACCCTCCACTTT. Amino acids: CASSRNTHETLHF. The chain is built from TRBV19 and TRBJ1-6; the D is unclear. Germline V gives CDR1 LNHDA, CDR2 SQIVND (reference sequence). The CDR3 totals 13 residues. The V end lost 4 bases, the J end lost 14 bases, and 15 bases lay between the germline ends. The whole variable domain, remainder taken from reference TRBV19 and TRBJ1-6, is DGGITQSPKYLFRKEGQNVTLSCEQNLNHDAMYWYRQDPGQGLRLIYYSQIVNDFQKGDIAEGYSVSREKKESFPLTVTSAQKNPTAFYLCASSRNTHETLHFGNGTRLTVT.

The chain joins TRBV3-1 (or the pseudogene TRBV3-2) to TRBJ1-2, with D uncertain. The CDR3 covers 18 residues. The germline CDR1 and CDR2 sequences are LGHDT and YNNKEL (reference sequence). Deletions cut 0 bases from V and 0 bases from J, with 17 bases between. This CDR3 reads CASSQEFSRLLPNYGYTF. CDR3 nucleotide sequence: TGTGCCAGCAGCCAAGAGTTCAGCCGCCTCCTACCTAACTATGGCTACACCTTC.

V usage is TRBV2 and J usage is TRBJ1-1; 7 bases fit TRBD1. Germline trimming cut 8 bases from V and 10 bases from J; bases unmatched to any gene: 10. The CDR3 loop spans 12 amino acids. Germline V gene sequence: CDR1 SNHLY, CDR2 FYNNEI. CDR3 amino acids: CASRTGVLGAFF. The CDR3 DNA is TGTGCCAGCCGAACAGGGGTCTTGGGAGCTTTCTTT.